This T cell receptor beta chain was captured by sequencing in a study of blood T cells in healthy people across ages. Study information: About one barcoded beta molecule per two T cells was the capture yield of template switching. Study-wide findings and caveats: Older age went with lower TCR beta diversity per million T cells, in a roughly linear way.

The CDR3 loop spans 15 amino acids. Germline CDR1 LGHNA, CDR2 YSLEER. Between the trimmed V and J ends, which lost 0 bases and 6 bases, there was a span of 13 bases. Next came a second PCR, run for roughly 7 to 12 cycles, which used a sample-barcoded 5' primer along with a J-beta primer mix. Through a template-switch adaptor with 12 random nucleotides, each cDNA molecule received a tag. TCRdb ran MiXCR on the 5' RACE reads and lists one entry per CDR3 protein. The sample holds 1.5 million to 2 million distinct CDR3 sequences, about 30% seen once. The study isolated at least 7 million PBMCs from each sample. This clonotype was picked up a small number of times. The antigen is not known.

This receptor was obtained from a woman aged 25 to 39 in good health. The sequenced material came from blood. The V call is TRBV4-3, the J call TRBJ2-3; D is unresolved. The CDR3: CASSQEVLSQDTQYF. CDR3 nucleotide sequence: TGCGCCAGCAGCCAAGAAGTGCTGAGTCAGGATACGCAGTATTTT.